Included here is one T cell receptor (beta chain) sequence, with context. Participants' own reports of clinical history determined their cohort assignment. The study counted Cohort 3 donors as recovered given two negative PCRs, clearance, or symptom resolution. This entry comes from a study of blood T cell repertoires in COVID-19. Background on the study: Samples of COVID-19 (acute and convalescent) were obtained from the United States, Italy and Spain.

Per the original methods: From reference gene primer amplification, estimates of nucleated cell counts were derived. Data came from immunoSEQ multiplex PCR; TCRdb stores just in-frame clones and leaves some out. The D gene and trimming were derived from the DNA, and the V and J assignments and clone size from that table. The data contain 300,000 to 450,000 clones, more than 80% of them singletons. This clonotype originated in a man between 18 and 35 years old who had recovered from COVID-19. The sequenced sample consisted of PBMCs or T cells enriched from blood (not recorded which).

This CDR3 is CASSQDEGRVTEAFF. CDR3 nucleotide sequence: TGCGCCAGCAGCCAAGATGAGGGGAGGGTGACTGAAGCTTTCTTT. The chain has TRBV4-1 and TRBJ1-1; D possibly corresponds to TRBD1 (5 bases). CDR3 size: 15 residues. V dropped 0 bases and J dropped 5 bases, with 13 bases sitting between them. Germline loops: CDR1 MGHRA, CDR2 YSYEKL.